This passage covers 14 T cell receptor beta chains from one sample sequenced in a study of blood T cell repertoires in COVID-19. Only in-frame clones appear in the TCRdb table, and some are missing; sequencing was by immunoSEQ multiplex PCR. The data show around 240,000 clones, with around 83% seen just once and around 6.8% held by the top ten. The sample consisted of peripheral blood. The receptor source for this set is a woman in her fifties or sixties with acute or convalescent COVID-19.

This clone was recorded only once. The chain is built from TRBV3-1 (or the pseudogene TRBV3-2) and TRBJ1-2, with 8 bases lining up with TRBD1. The length of the CDR3 is 15 residues. The germline V gene has CDR1 LGHDT and CDR2 YNNKEL (reference sequence). The V segment lost 5 bases and the J segment 4 bases; nucleotides outside the gene matches: 9. The CDR3 loop reads CASSFIDRGAYGYTF. The CDR3 DNA follows: TGTGCCAGCAGCTTTATCGACAGGGGTGCCTATGGCTACACCTTC.

V and J are TRBV5-1 and TRBJ1-4; TRBD1 is a possible D gene (6 bases). V lost 3 bases and J 6 bases, leaving 18 bases between the germline ends. The CDR3 consists of 16 residues. CDR1 and CDR2 (germline): SGHRS, YFSETQ. The DNA for the CDR3 is TGCGCCAGCAGCTGGGGACCGGGGGGCCGGGATGAAAAACTGTTTTTT. Residues: CASSWGPGGRDEKLFF.

This chain links TRBV30 with TRBJ1-1; 9 bases agree with TRBD1. Trimming removed 4 bases from V and 7 bases from J; junction bases left unmatched: 10. Looked up from germline, CDR1 is GTSNPN and CDR2 is SVGIG (reference sequence). The CDR3 is 14 amino acids. This chain's CDR3 is CAWTGQGTRSEAFF. CDR3 DNA: TGTGCCTGGACTGGACAGGGGACGCGTAGTGAAGCTTTCTTT.

The rearrangement uses TRBV20-1 and TRBJ2-5, with D tentatively TRBD2 (6 bases). The ends were cut back, 3 bases at V and 4 bases at J, with 18 bases in the middle. CDR3 length: 15 amino acids. Germline CDR1 reads DFQATT; CDR2 reads SNEGSKA (reference sequence). CDR3 sequence (DNA): TGCAGTGCTAGTACTCTCCTAGGAGGGAGAGAGACCCAGTACTTC. Protein product: CSASTLLGGRETQYF.

V is TRBV12-3 or TRBV12-4 and J is TRBJ1-6, with TRBD1 as a possible D gene (5 bases). With 3 bases removed from V and 9 bases from J, the gap between germline ends came to 9 bases. The CDR3 covers 13 residues. CDR3 sequence (DNA): TGTGCCAGCAGTTTCAACAGGCCTTCACCCCTCCACTTT. It encodes CASSFNRPSPLHF.

This clone came up once. The J gene is TRBJ1-1, the V gene TRBV4-2; 9 bases agree with TRBD1. From germline, CDR1 is LGHNA and CDR2 YNFKEQ. This CDR3 has 15 residues. The V and J ends lost 3 bases and 7 bases, in that order; junction bases with no gene match: 9. This chain's CDR3 is CASSQLTGGEGEAFF. CDR3 DNA sequence: TGTGCCAGCAGCCAGTTGACAGGGGGGGAGGGTGAAGCTTTCTTT.

This clone was counted a single time. The genes are TRBV4-1 and TRBJ1-5; 9 positions match TRBD1. The CDR3 length is 16 residues. The V and J ends lost 3 bases and 1 base, in that order; junction bases with no gene match: 4. Germline lookup yields CDR1 MGHRA and CDR2 YSYEKL. In DNA form, the CDR3 reads TGCGCCAGCAGCCACCCCGGGACAGGGAGCAATCAGCCCCAGCATTTT. The encoded protein is CASSHPGTGSNQPQHF.

The rearrangement joins TRBV19 to TRBJ1-3, with D maybe TRBD1 (5 bases). V lost 5 bases to trimming and J lost 4 bases, with 30 bases between them. Germline assignment: CDR1 LNHDA and CDR2 SQIVND (reference sequence). The CDR3 is 20 residues long. In DNA form, the CDR3 reads TGTGCCAGTAGTCCAGCCCCTCACAGGAGCTACCTCTGGACGGGAAACACCATATATTTT. It translates to CASSPAPHRSYLWTGNTIYF.

This chain joins TRBV30 and TRBJ2-2; 7 positions match TRBD2. Trimming removed 2 bases from V and 4 bases from J; junction bases left unmatched: 4. The CDR3 covers 14 residues. Germline V gene sequence: CDR1 GTSNPN, CDR2 SVGIG (reference sequence). The CDR3 reads CAWSREGLTGELFF. The CDR3 DNA reads as TGTGCCTGGAGTAGGGAGGGCCTCACCGGGGAGCTGTTTTTT.

The chain employs TRBV6-2 or TRBV6-3 and TRBJ2-7, with 8 bases that match TRBD1. Germline CDR1 is MNHEY and CDR2 is SVGEGT. The CDR3 totals 15 residues. The junction had 5 bases not matched to a gene; V was cut back by 1 base and J by 3 bases. CDR3 DNA: TGTGCCAGCAGTTACTACGCAGGGGGCGGCTACGAGCAGTACTTC. It encodes CASSYYAGGGYEQYF.

The chain uses TRBV7-2 and TRBJ1-5; D unclear. There are 14 residues in the CDR3. CDR1 and CDR2 from the germline V gene are SGHTA and FQGNSA. V lost 2 bases and J lost 6, with 11 bases in between. The CDR3 DNA sequence: TGTGCCAGCAGCTTACCGGGGTTAGGTCAGCCCCAGCATTTT. Protein sequence: CASSLPGLGQPQHF.

This clone was picked up one time. The chain joins TRBV1 to TRBJ1-4; the D segment call TRBD1 is taken from the table without a DNA check. TRBV1 constitutes a pseudogene. This CDR3 comprises 13 residues. The CDR3 sequence: CTSSSATGGKLFF. The CDR3 DNA is TGCACCAGCAGCTCAGCTACAGGGGGAAAACTGTTTTTT.

The chain joins TRBV29-1 to TRBJ1-5; D is uncertain. Germline V lookup: CDR1 SQVTM, CDR2 ANQGSEA. This CDR3 spans 14 amino acids. Trimming pared 4 bases from V and 5 bases from J, leaving 15 bases between. This CDR3 is CSVVLPPGDQPQHF. CDR3 DNA sequence: TGCAGCGTTGTCCTACCACCAGGCGATCAGCCCCAGCATTTT.

The CDR3 here is CAIATVDNSPLHF. The CDR3 nucleotides read TGTGCCATTGCGACAGTGGATAATTCACCCCTCCACTTT. The chain combines TRBV10-3 with TRBJ1-6, with D perhaps matching TRBD1 (5 bases). Trimming removed 9 bases at V and 5 bases at J, with 11 bases between. This CDR3 has 13 residues. Looked up from germline, CDR1 is ENHRY and CDR2 is SYGVKD.